Below are 2 T cell receptor beta chains sequenced from a single sample in a study of T cells in Graves' hyperthyroidism and ophthalmopathy. There were TCR beta CDR3 regions amplified from RNA transcripts. HTBI primers were employed in a first-round RT-PCR of the TCR CDR3. TCRdb re-called the multiplex PCR reads through MiXCR, storing one row per CDR3 protein. The sample carries approximately 360,000 distinct CDR3 sequences, 15% to 19% recorded once. The sample taken for sequencing was blood. All receptors derive from a woman under 30 with Graves' hyperthyroidism that later progressed to Graves' ophthalmopathy.

The V and J genes are TRBV20-1 and TRBJ1-1; D is uncertain. Germline V gene lookup returns CDR1 DFQATT and CDR2 SNEGSKA (reference sequence). With 4 bases removed from V and 2 bases from J, the gap between germline ends came to 17 bases. This CDR3 contains 15 residues. CDR3: CSANTAPKANTEAFF. CDR3 sequence (DNA): TGCAGTGCTAATACGGCCCCTAAAGCCAACACTGAAGCTTTCTTT.

The chain has TRBV27 and TRBJ2-1; perhaps TRBD1 as D (6 bases). Germline-derived CDR1 and CDR2 are MNHEY and SMNVEV (reference sequence). Trimming removed 7 bases at V and 7 bases at J, with 14 bases between. The CDR3 is 13 residues long. Here the CDR3 reads CASNSDSRNEQFF. The CDR3 nucleotides are TGTGCCAGCAATTCGGACAGTCGGAATGAGCAGTTCTTC.